A selection of T cell receptor beta chains follows, all from one sample in a study of blood T cell repertoires in COVID-19. Clones were sequenced by immunoSEQ multiplex PCR, and TCRdb holds only the in-frame ones, with some missing. The sample records tens of thousands of clones, about 80% being singletons. Material for sequencing was peripheral blood. The source of these receptors is a man aged 25-45 years with COVID-19, enrolled during active disease. CDR3s include the opening cysteine and the closing phenylalanine or tryptophan. D genes are given only for firm matches. Clone sizes are given selectively: once, few, many, or a class where the clone is expanded.

>NA|TRBJ2-7|NA|TRBV7-2
CASSKPGNRLPYEQYF
TGTGCCAGCAGCAAGCCGGGGAACCGTCTCCCCTACGAGCAGTACTTC
>TRBD1|TRBJ2-7|NA|TRBV19
CASSKHRGEGYSSYEQYF
TGTGCCAGTAGTAAACACAGGGGAGAAGGGTACAGCTCCTACGAGCAGTACTTC
>TRBD2|TRBJ2-3|NA|TRBV28
CASSEAGEANRDTQYF
TGTGCCAGCAGTGAAGCGGGAGAGGCGAATAGAGATACGCAGTATTTT
>NA|TRBJ2-6|NA|TRBV28
CASSSGTGANVLTF
TGTGCCAGCAGTTCGGGGACTGGGGCCAACGTCCTGACTTTC
>TRBD2|TRBJ2-2|few|TRBV6-4
CASSASGSTGELFF
TGTGCCAGCAGTGCTAGCGGGAGCACCGGGGAGCTGTTTTTT
>TRBD1|TRBJ2-1|NA|TRBV7-3
CASSLRQGDNEQFF
TGTGCCAGCAGCTTACGACAGGGAGACAATGAGCAGTTCTTC
>TRBD2|TRBJ2-7|NA|TRBV11-3
CASSFIAGVGYEQYF
TGTGCCAGCAGCTTTATAGCGGGAGTGGGGTACGAGCAGTACTTC
>TRBD1|TRBJ2-3|NA|TRBV10-2
CASSGQGTDTQYF
TGCGCCAGCAGCGGACAGGGCACAGATACGCAGTATTTT
>TRBD1|TRBJ1-1|NA|TRBV28
CASSLTGQPSTEAFF
TGTGCCAGCAGTCTTACGGGACAGCCGAGCACTGAAGCTTTCTTT
>NA|TRBJ2-3|NA|TRBV30
CAWGRYREIPDTQYF
TGTGCCTGGGGGCGGTACAGGGAGATTCCAGATACGCAGTATTTT
>NA|TRBJ2-5|few|TRBV28
CASGLETQYF
TGTGCCAGCGGGCTAGAGACCCAGTACTTC
>TRBD2|TRBJ2-1|NA|TRBV24-1
CATSDQGLAGAATDEQFF
TGTGCCACCAGTGATCAAGGACTAGCGGGAGCCGCGACCGATGAGCAGTTCTTC
>TRBD2|TRBJ2-2|NA|TRBV25-1
CASTSGGAYTGELFF
TGTGCCAGCACTAGCGGGGGGGCCTATACCGGGGAGCTGTTTTTT
>TRBD1|TRBJ1-2|NA|TRBV27
CASSPGQNYGYTF
TGTGCCAGCAGCCCGGGACAGAACTATGGCTACACCTTC
>NA|TRBJ2-7|NA|TRBV2
CASSITGSEQYF
TGTGCCAGCAGTATAACAGGGAGCGAGCAGTACTTC
>NA|TRBJ1-5|many|TRBV19
CASSTRPNQPQHF
TGTGCCAGTAGTACTAGACCCAATCAGCCCCAGCATTTT
>TRBD1|TRBJ2-7|NA|TRBV19
CASKDRVSYEQYF
TGTGCCAGTAAGGACAGGGTATCCTACGAGCAGTACTTC